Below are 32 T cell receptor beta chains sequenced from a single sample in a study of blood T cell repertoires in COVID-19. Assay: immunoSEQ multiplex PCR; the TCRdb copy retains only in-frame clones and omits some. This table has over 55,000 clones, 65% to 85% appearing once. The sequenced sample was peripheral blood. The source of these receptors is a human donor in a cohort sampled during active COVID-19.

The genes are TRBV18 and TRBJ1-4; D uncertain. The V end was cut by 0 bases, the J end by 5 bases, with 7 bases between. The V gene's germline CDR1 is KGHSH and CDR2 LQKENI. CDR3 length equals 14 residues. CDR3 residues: CASSPPAQNEKLFF. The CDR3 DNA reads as TGTGCCAGCTCACCACCGGCTCAGAATGAAAAACTGTTTTTT.

The CDR3 sequence is CASSQIAGPNEQFF. The CDR3 DNA is TGTGCCAGCAGCCAAATAGCGGGGCCAAATGAGCAGTTCTTC. V is TRBV14 and J is TRBJ2-1; 8 positions agree with TRBD2. This CDR3 spans 14 amino acids. The V gene end was trimmed by 2 bases and the J gene end by 7 bases; junction bases not matched to a gene: 4. The germline V gene encodes CDR1 SGHDN and CDR2 FVKESK.

The CDR3 nucleotides are TGTGCCAGCAGCTTAAGTCGGCGGGGCTACAATGAGCAGTTCTTC. This codes for CASSLSRRGYNEQFF. This chain joins TRBV7-8 and TRBJ2-1, with D perhaps matching TRBD2 (6 bases). Germline values: CDR1 SGHVS, CDR2 FQNEAQ. The CDR3 totals 15 residues. The V and J ends lost 2 bases and 3 bases respectively, with 11 bases between them.

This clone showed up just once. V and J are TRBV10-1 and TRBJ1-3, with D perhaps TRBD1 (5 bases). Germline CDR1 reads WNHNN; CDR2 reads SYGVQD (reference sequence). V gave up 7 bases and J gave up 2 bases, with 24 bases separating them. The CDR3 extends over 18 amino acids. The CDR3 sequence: CASTQVARGSFTGNTIYF. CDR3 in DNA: TGCGCCAGCACCCAGGTCGCTCGGGGGAGTTTCACTGGAAACACCATATATTTT.

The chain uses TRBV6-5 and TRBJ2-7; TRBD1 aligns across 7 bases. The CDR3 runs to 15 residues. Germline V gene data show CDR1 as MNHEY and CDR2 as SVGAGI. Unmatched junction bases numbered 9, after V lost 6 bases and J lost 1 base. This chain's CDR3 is CASRTIRQGSYEQYF. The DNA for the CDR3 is TGTGCCAGCAGAACCATTCGACAGGGATCCTACGAGCAGTACTTC.

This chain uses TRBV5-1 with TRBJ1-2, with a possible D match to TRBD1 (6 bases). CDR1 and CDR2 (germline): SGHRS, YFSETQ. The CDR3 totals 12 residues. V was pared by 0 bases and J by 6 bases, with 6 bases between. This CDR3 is CASSLAGDGYTF. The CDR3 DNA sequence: TGCGCCAGCAGCTTGGCAGGGGATGGCTACACCTTC.

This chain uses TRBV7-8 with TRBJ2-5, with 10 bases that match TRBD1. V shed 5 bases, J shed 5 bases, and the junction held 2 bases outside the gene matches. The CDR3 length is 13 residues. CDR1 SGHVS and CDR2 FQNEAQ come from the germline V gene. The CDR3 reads CASSRDRGETQYF. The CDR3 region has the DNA TGTGCCAGCAGCCGGGACAGGGGTGAGACCCAGTACTTC.

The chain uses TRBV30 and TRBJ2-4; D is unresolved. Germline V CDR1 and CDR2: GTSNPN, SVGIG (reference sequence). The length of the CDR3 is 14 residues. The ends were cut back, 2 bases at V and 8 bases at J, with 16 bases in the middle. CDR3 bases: TGTGCCTGGAGTCAACTTGTCCTGATGGACATTCAGTACTTC. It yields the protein CAWSQLVLMDIQYF.

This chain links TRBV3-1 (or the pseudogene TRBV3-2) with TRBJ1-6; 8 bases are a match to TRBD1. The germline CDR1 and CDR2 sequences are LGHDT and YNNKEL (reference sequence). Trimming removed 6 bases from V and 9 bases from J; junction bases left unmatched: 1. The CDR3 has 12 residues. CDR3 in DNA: TGTGCCAGCAGAACAGGGGGTTCACCCCTCCACTTT. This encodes CASRTGGSPLHF.

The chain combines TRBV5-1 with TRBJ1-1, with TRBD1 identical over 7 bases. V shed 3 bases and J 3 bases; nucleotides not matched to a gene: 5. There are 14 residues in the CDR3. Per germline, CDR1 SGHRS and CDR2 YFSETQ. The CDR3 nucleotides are TGCGCCAGCAGCTGGCAGGGGGAGCACACTGAAGCTTTCTTT. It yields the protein CASSWQGEHTEAFF.

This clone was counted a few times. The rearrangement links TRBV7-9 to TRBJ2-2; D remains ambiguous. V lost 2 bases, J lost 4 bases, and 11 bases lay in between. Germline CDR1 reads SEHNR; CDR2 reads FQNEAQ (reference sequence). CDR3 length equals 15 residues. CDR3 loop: CASSLPARITGELFF. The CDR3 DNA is TGTGCCAGCAGCTTACCTGCGCGGATCACCGGGGAGCTGTTTTTT.

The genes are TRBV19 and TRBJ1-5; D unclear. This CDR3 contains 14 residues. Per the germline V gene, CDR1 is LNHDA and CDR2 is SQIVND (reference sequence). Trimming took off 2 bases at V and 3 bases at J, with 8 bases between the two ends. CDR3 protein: CASSIQVNNQPQHF. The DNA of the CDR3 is TGTGCCAGTAGTATACAGGTTAACAATCAGCCCCAGCATTTT.

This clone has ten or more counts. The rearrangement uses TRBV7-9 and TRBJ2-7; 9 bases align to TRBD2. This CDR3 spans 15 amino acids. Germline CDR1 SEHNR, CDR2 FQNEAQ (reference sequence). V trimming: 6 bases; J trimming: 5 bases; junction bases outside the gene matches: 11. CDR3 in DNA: TGTGCCAGCAGTTTTGCGGGAGGGATCCCAAACGAGCAGTACTTC. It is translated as CASSFAGGIPNEQYF.

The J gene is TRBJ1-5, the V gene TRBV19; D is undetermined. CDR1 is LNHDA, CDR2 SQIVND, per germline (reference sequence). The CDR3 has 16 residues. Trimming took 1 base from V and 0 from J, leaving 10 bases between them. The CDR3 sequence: CASSIASLYSNQPQHF. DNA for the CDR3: TGTGCCAGTAGTATAGCGTCGCTCTATAGCAATCAGCCCCAGCATTTT.

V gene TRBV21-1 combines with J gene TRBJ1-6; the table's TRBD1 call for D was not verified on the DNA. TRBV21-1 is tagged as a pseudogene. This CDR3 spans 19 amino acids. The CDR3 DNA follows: TGTGCCAGCAGCGTTGAGGTGCAGGGGTGTCTTATTCATAATTCACCCCTCCACTTT. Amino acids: CASSVEVQGCLIHNSPLHF.

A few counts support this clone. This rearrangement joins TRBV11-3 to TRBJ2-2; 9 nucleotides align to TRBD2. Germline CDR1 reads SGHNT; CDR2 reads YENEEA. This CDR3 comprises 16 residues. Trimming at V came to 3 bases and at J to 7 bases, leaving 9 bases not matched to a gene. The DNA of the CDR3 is TGTGCCAGCAGCTTGGGGACTAGCATATTCAACGGGGAGCTGTTTTTT. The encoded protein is CASSLGTSIFNGELFF.

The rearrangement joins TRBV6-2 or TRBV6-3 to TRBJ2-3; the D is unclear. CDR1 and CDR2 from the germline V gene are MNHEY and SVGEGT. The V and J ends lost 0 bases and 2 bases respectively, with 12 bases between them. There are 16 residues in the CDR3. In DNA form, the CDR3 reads TGTGCCAGCAGTTACTCGCCCGAGCATCCCACAGATACGCAGTATTTT. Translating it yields CASSYSPEHPTDTQYF.

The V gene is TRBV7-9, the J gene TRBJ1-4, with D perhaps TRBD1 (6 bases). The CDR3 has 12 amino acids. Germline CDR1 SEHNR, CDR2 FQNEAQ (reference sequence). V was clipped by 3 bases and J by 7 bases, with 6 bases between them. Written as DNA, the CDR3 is TGTGCCAGCAGCTTCAGGGGTGAAAAACTGTTTTTT. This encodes CASSFRGEKLFF.

CDR3 residues: CASSPLGVRVSSGNTIYF. For the CDR3, the DNA is TGTGCCAGCAGCCCCCTTGGGGTCAGGGTGAGCTCTGGAAACACCATATATTTT. The rearrangement joins TRBV7-2 to TRBJ1-3; TRBD1 might be the D (5 bases). CDR1 SGHTA and CDR2 FQGNSA come from the germline V gene. The CDR3 is 18 residues long. V was trimmed by 5 bases and J by 0 bases, leaving 20 bases between them.

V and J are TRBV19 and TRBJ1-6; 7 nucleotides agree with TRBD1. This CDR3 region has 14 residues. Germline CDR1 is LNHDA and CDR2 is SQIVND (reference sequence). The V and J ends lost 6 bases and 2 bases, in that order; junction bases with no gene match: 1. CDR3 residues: CASRQGTYNSPLHF. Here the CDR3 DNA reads TGTGCCAGTAGACAGGGGACCTATAATTCACCCCTCCACTTT.

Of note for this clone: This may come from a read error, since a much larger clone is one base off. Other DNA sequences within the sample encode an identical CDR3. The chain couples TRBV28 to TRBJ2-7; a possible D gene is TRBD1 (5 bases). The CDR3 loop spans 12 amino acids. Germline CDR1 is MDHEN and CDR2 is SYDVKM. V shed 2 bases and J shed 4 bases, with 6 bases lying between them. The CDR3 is CASSLQGYEQYF. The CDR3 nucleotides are TGTGCCAGCAGTTTACAGGGATACGAGCAGTACTTC.

CDR3 coding DNA: TGTGCCAGCAGCATTGACAGGGGGCGTCCCTACGAGCAGTACTTC. Its protein is CASSIDRGRPYEQYF. This chain uses TRBV7-8 with TRBJ2-7, with 10 nucleotides matching TRBD1. CDR1 and CDR2 from the germline V gene are SGHVS and FQNEAQ. V was clipped by 5 bases and J by 2 bases; unmatched bases: 6. The CDR3 contains 15 residues.

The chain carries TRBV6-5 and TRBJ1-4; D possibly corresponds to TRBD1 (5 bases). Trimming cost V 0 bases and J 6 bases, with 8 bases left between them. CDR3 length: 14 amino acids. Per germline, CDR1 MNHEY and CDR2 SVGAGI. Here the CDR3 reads CASSYSTDDEKLFF. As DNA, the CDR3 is TGTGCCAGCAGTTACTCGACAGACGATGAAAAACTGTTTTTT.

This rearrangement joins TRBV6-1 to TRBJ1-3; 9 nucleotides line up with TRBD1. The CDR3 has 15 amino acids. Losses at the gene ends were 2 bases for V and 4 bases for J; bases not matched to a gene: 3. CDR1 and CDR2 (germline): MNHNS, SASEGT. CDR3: CASSETGGSGNTIYF. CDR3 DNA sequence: TGTGCCAGCAGTGAAACAGGGGGCTCCGGAAACACCATATATTTT.

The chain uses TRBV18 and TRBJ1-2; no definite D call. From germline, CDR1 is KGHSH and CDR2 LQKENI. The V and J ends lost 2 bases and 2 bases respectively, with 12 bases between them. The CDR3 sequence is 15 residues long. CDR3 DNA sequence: TGTGCCAGCTCACCAGGGAGGGTTCCCAACTATGGCTACACCTTC. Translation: CASSPGRVPNYGYTF.

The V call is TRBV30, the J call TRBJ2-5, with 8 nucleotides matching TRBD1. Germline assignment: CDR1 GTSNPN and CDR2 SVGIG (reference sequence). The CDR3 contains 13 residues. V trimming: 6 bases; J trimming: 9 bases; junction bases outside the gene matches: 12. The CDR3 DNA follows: TGTGCCTGCCGAGGGAGGACAGGGACAGCCCAGTACTTC. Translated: CACRGRTGTAQYF. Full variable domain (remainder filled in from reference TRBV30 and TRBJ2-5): SQTIHQWPATLVQPVGSPLSLECTVEGTSNPNLYWYRQAAGRGLQLLFYSVGIGQISSEVPQNLSASRPQDRQFILSSKKLLLSDSGFYLCACRGRTGTAQYFGPGTRLLVL.

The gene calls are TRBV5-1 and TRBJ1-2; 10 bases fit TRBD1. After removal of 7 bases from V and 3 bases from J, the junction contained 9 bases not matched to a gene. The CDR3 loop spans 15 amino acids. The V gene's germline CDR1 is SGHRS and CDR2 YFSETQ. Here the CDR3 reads CASSNWDRGDYGYTF. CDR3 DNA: TGCGCCAGCTCTAACTGGGACAGGGGAGACTATGGCTACACCTTC. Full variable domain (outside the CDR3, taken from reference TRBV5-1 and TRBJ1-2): KAGVTQTPRYLIKTRGQQVTLSCSPISGHRSVSWYQQTPGQGLQFLFEYFSETQRNKGNFPGRFSGRQFSNSRSEMNVSTLELGDSALYLCASSNWDRGDYGYTFGSGTRLTVV.

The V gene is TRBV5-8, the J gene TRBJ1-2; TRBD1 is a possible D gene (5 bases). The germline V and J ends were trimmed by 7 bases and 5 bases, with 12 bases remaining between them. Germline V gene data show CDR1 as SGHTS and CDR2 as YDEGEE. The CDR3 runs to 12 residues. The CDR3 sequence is CASPIQGYGYTF. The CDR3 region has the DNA TGTGCCAGCCCCATTCAGGGTTATGGCTACACCTTC.

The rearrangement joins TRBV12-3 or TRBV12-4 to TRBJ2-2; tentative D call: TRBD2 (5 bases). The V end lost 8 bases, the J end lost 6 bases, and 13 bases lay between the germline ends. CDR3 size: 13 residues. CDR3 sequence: CASGFEGPGELFF. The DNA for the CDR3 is TGTGCCAGCGGATTCGAGGGTCCCGGGGAGCTGTTTTTT.

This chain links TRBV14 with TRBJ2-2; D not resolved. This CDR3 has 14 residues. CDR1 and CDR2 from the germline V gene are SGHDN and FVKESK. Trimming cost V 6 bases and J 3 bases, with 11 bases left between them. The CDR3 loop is CASRDDTYTGELFF. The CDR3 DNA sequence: TGTGCCAGCAGGGATGACACATACACCGGGGAGCTGTTTTTT.

The CDR3 spells CASSEVGARSPLHF. Written as DNA, the CDR3 is TGTGCCAGCAGTGAAGTTGGGGCTCGTTCACCCCTCCACTTT. V usage is TRBV6-1 and J usage is TRBJ1-6; D might be TRBD1 (5 bases). Germline CDR1 MNHNS, CDR2 SASEGT. This CDR3 spans 14 amino acids. V gave up 1 base and J gave up 9 bases, with 10 bases separating them.

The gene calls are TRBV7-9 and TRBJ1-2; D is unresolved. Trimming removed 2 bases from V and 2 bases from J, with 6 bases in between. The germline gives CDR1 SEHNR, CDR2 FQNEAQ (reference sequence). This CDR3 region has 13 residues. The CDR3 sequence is CASSLLQNYGYTF. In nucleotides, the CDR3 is TGTGCCAGCAGCTTACTACAGAACTATGGCTACACCTTC.